A selection of T cell receptor beta chains follows, all from one sample in a study of neurological immune-mediated disorders. TCRdb ran MiXCR on the 5' RACE reads and lists one entry per CDR3 protein. This table has fewer than 85,000 distinct CDR3 sequences, 4.5% to 6% appearing once. The sequenced sample was PBMCs. Every receptor here comes from a woman between 70 and 85 years old with multiple sclerosis. The CDR3 runs from the conserved cysteine through the conserved F or W. D genes are given only for firm matches. Expanded clones are given a class, and other clones once, few, many or no size at all.

CSARGLGAGNTEAFF,TGCAGTGCTAGAGGACTGGGGGCAGGGAACACTGAAGCTTTCTTT,NA,TRBV20-1,many,TRBJ1-1
CASSLATNQPQHF,TGTGCCAGCAGCTTAGCGACGAATCAGCCCCAGCATTTT,NA,TRBV7-8,many,TRBJ1-5
CSTTRDTGYTF,TGCAGTACGACCCGGGACACGGGCTACACCTTC,NA,TRBV20-1,NA,TRBJ1-2
CASSEGGLNTGELFF,TGTGCCAGCAGTGAGGGGGGGCTCAACACCGGGGAGCTGTTTTTT,NA,TRBV6-5,many,TRBJ2-2
CSATNPDRVEDTQYF,TGCAGTGCTACAAACCCAGACAGGGTGGAAGATACGCAGTATTTT,TRBD1,TRBV20-1,NA,TRBJ2-3
CASSSSDRGEYNEQFF,TGTGCCAGCAGTTCCAGTGACAGGGGGGAGTACAATGAGCAGTTCTTC,TRBD1,TRBV12-3/TRBV12-4,many,TRBJ2-1
CSVGLFDEQYF,TGCAGCGTTGGCCTATTTGACGAGCAGTACTTC,NA,TRBV29-1,many,TRBJ2-7
CASSSGQAENIQYF,TGTGCCAGCTCATCGGGACAGGCGGAAAACATTCAGTACTTC,TRBD1,TRBV18,many,TRBJ2-4
CRRVPNRVLGANVLTF,TGCAGGAGAGTTCCTAACAGGGTTCTGGGGGCCAACGTCCTGACTTTC,NA,TRBV20-1,many,TRBJ2-6
CASSKEDHTGELFF,TGTGCCAGCAGCAAAGAGGACCACACCGGGGAGCTGTTTTTT,NA,TRBV21-1,many,TRBJ2-2
CASSYGSEGFITDTQYF,TGTGCCAGCAGTTACGGTAGCGAAGGTTTCATCACAGATACGCAGTATTTT,NA,TRBV6-2/TRBV6-3,many,TRBJ2-3
CASSVNTDTQYF,TGCGCCAGCAGCGTTAACACAGATACGCAGTATTTT,NA,TRBV5-1,many,TRBJ2-3
CASVSLGNEQFF,TGTGCCAGCGTTTCTTTGGGCAATGAGCAGTTCTTC,NA,TRBV6-6,many,TRBJ2-1
CASSPGWGNQPQHF,TGTGCCAGCAGCCCCGGTTGGGGCAATCAGCCCCAGCATTTT,NA,TRBV6-2/TRBV6-3,few,TRBJ1-5
CASSLEGVYYGYTF,TGCGCCAGCAGCTTGGAAGGGGTCTACTATGGCTACACCTTC,NA,TRBV5-1,many,TRBJ1-2
CASSLWSGMNTGELFF,TGTGCCAGCAGCTTGTGGTCAGGAATGAACACCGGGGAGCTGTTTTTT,NA,TRBV5-6,many,TRBJ2-2
CSARDSQQNTEAFF,TGCAGTGCTAGAGATTCGCAGCAGAACACTGAAGCTTTCTTT,NA,TRBV20-1,many,TRBJ1-1
CASSRTGTTNTEAFF,TGTGCCAGCAGCCGGACAGGGACAACGAACACTGAAGCTTTCTTT,TRBD1,TRBV7-9,many,TRBJ1-1
CASSLRGREAFF,TGTGCCAGCAGTCTCAGGGGGAGGGAAGCTTTCTTT,TRBD1,TRBV12-3/TRBV12-4,NA,TRBJ1-1
CASSPGTEQETQYF,TGTGCCAGCAGTCCCGGGACCGAGCAAGAGACCCAGTACTTC,NA,TRBV27,many,TRBJ2-5
CSARATGEGGQPQHF,TGCAGTGCTAGAGCGACAGGGGAGGGCGGTCAGCCCCAGCATTTT,TRBD1,TRBV20-1,many,TRBJ1-5
CSVGENEQFF,TGCAGCGTTGGTGAAAATGAGCAGTTCTTC,NA,TRBV29-1,many,TRBJ2-1
CASSSEGLALSYEQYF,TGTGCCAGCAGCTCCGAGGGACTAGCCCTCTCCTACGAGCAGTACTTC,TRBD2,TRBV7-2,many,TRBJ2-7
CASSNGVLDTDTQYF,TGTGCCAGCAGCAACGGGGTCCTCGACACAGATACGCAGTATTTT,NA,TRBV9,many,TRBJ2-3
CASSLGEGGPEAFF,TGCGCCAGCAGCTTGGGAGAGGGGGGCCCTGAAGCTTTCTTT,NA,TRBV5-1,few,TRBJ1-1
CASSLAVLDYNEQFF,TGTGCCAGCAGCTTAGCGGTTTTAGACTACAATGAGCAGTTCTTC,NA,TRBV7-2,few,TRBJ2-1
CASSPPTPGNRYNEQFF,TGTGCCAGCAGCCCTCCAACCCCAGGGAACCGCTACAATGAGCAGTTCTTC,NA,TRBV11-2,many,TRBJ2-1
CASRVTGSYEQYF,TGTGCCAGCAGGGTGACAGGGTCCTACGAGCAGTACTTC,TRBD1,TRBV6-5,many,TRBJ2-7
CSARDPGGRASYEQYF,TGCAGTGCTAGAGATCCGGGCGGGAGGGCCTCCTACGAGCAGTACTTC,TRBD2,TRBV20-1,many,TRBJ2-7
CASSVAGAAGELFF,TGTGCCAGCAGTGTAGCGGGAGCGGCCGGGGAGCTGTTTTTT,TRBD2,TRBV12-3/TRBV12-4,many,TRBJ2-2
CASSPGIDSNQPQHF,TGTGCCAGCAGCCCTGGTATAGATAGCAATCAGCCCCAGCATTTT,NA,TRBV9,NA,TRBJ1-5
CSARDTANYGYTF,TGCAGTGCTAGAGATACAGCAAACTATGGCTACACCTTC,NA,TRBV20-1,many,TRBJ1-2
CASSLPGAGELFF,TGTGCCAGCAGCCTCCCAGGGGCCGGGGAGCTGTTTTTT,NA,TRBV7-6,many,TRBJ2-2
CSVDFPGANYGYTF,TGCAGCGTTGACTTCCCAGGGGCTAACTATGGCTACACCTTC,NA,TRBV29-1,many,TRBJ1-2
CSVNRGTYEQYF,TGCAGCGTTAACAGGGGAACCTACGAGCAGTACTTC,TRBD1,TRBV29-1,many,TRBJ2-7
CASRPSGRNEQFF,TGTGCCAGCAGACCTAGCGGGAGAAATGAGCAGTTCTTC,TRBD2,TRBV6-2/TRBV6-3,many,TRBJ2-1
CSAREVVGSYNSPLHF,TGCAGTGCTAGAGAGGTAGTCGGCTCCTATAATTCACCCCTCCACTTT,NA,TRBV20-1,few,TRBJ1-6
CASSHLETPYNEQFF,TGTGCCAGCAGCCATCTTGAAACTCCCTACAATGAGCAGTTCTTC,NA,TRBV7-6,many,TRBJ2-1
CASSLVQSTGELFF,TGTGCCAGCAGCTTGGTACAGAGCACCGGGGAGCTGTTTTTT,NA,TRBV5-5,NA,TRBJ2-2
CASSLALGQGTPGELFF,TGTGCCAGCAGTTTAGCCCTAGGACAGGGGACCCCCGGGGAGCTGTTTTTT,TRBD1,TRBV12-3/TRBV12-4,many,TRBJ2-2
CSAFRGGINQPQHF,TGCAGTGCTTTCAGGGGAGGTATCAATCAGCCCCAGCATTTT,NA,TRBV20-1,few,TRBJ1-5
CASSQEAGAGETQYF,TGTGCCAGCAGCCAAGAAGCAGGGGCGGGGGAGACCCAGTACTTC,NA,TRBV3-1,many,TRBJ2-5
CASSTPGRGEQFF,TGTGCCAGCAGTACCCCGGGACGAGGAGAGCAGTTCTTC,NA,TRBV25-1,many,TRBJ2-1
CASSSTTNEKLFF,TGCGCCAGCAGCTCGACAACTAATGAAAAACTGTTTTTT,NA,TRBV5-1,NA,TRBJ1-4
CASSYSRLSSGNTIYF,TGTGCCAGCAGTTACTCACGACTGAGCTCTGGAAACACCATATATTTT,NA,TRBV6-5,NA,TRBJ1-3
CASSQGLQTGPDTGELFF,TGCGCCAGCAGCCAAGGGCTTCAGACAGGGCCCGACACCGGGGAGCTGTTTTTT,TRBD1,TRBV4-3,NA,TRBJ2-2
CATSGAGGTDTQYF,TGTGCCACCTCCGGCGCGGGAGGAACAGATACGCAGTATTTT,TRBD2,TRBV24-1,many,TRBJ2-3
CAIRGGGGNTEAFF,TGTGCCATCAGGGGGGGAGGGGGGAACACTGAAGCTTTCTTT,NA,TRBV10-3,many,TRBJ1-1
CASSLSGQGQETQYF,TGCGCCAGCAGCTTGAGTGGGCAGGGCCAAGAGACCCAGTACTTC,NA,TRBV5-1,many,TRBJ2-5
CASSPRTLSSYEQYF,TGTGCCAGCAGCCCCAGGACACTTAGCTCCTACGAGCAGTACTTC,NA,TRBV5-5,NA,TRBJ2-7